Below, 11 T cell receptor beta chains from the same sample are listed, as sequenced in a study of T-cell reconstitution after alpha-beta-depleted transplantation in children. Preparation of the TCRbeta library was carried out with unique molecular identifiers. TCRdb re-analysed the PCR reads in MiXCR, keeping a single row per CDR3 protein. The sample lists around 600,000 distinct CDR3 sequences, 8% to 11% seen once, with 4% in the top ten. Sequenced here: PBMCs from the stem cell graft donor, sampled from the stem cell graft. The origin of the receptors is a human donor who donated a stem cell graft to a child with acute myeloid leukemia.

V and J are TRBV5-1 and TRBJ2-1; the match to TRBD2 covers 10 bases. Germline-derived CDR1 and CDR2 are SGHRS and YFSETQ. The CDR3 runs 15 residues. V dropped 0 bases and J dropped 9; count of bases not matched to a gene: 6. CDR3 nucleotides: TGCGCCAGCAGCTTGGCCTGGACTAGCGGACCTGAGCAGTTCTTC. Translated, it gives CASSLAWTSGPEQFF.

This clonotype occurred once. Here the CDR3 reads CASRTGVVNTEAFF. Here the CDR3 DNA reads TGCGCCAGCAGGACAGGGGTGGTGAACACTGAAGCTTTCTTT. The chain carries TRBV5-1 and TRBJ1-1, with 8 bases that match TRBD1. The CDR3 is made up of 14 amino acids. Trimming took 5 bases from V and 0 from J; bases not matched to a gene: 3. CDR1 SGHRS and CDR2 YFSETQ come from the germline V gene.

This clonotype has a handful of counts. The V and J genes are TRBV28 and TRBJ2-1, with 11 bases matching TRBD2. There are 16 residues in the CDR3. CDR1 is MDHEN and CDR2 is SYDVKM in the germline V gene. The V segment lost 5 bases and the J segment 6 bases; nucleotides outside the gene matches: 9. CDR3 sequence (DNA): TGTGCCAGCAGTACGGACCCTAGCGGGAGGCCCAATGAGCAGTTCTTC. Translated, it gives CASSTDPSGRPNEQFF.

This clonotype was observed a handful of times. The chain couples TRBV29-1 to TRBJ1-4, with D unclear. Per the germline V gene, CDR1 is SQVTM and CDR2 is ANQGSEA. Trimming cost V 4 bases and J 0 bases, with 9 bases left between them. This CDR3 has 14 residues. CDR3 bases: TGCAGCGTTGCGAGGGAGGCAACTAATGAAAAACTGTTTTTT. Residues: CSVAREATNEKLFF.

This rearrangement joins TRBV6-5 to TRBJ2-6, with D unresolved. This CDR3 has 19 amino acids. V lost 4 bases and J 0 bases, leaving 19 bases between the germline ends. CDR1 is MNHEY and CDR2 is SVGAGI in the germline V gene. The CDR3 coding sequence is TGTGCCAGCAGTTGGGCCACGCAAAATAGAGGCTCTGGGGCCAACGTCCTGACTTTC. This encodes CASSWATQNRGSGANVLTF.

This clonotype has only one observation. The V gene is TRBV5-1, the J gene TRBJ2-1; D remains ambiguous. CDR1 and CDR2 from the germline V gene are SGHRS and YFSETQ. This CDR3 region has 14 residues. Between the trimmed V and J ends, which lost 0 bases and 4 bases, there was a span of 8 bases. The CDR3 nucleotides are TGCGCCAGCAGCTTGGAACTGACATACAATGAGCAGTTCTTC. The encoded protein is CASSLELTYNEQFF.

V is TRBV14 and J is TRBJ1-2, with a weak D call TRBD1 (6 bases). Looked up from germline, CDR1 is SGHDN and CDR2 is FVKESK. V was pared by 0 bases and J by 6 bases, with 11 bases between. This CDR3 has 14 amino acids. CDR3 nucleotides: TGTGCCAGCAGCCAAGATTTGCGGGGGCATGGCTACACCTTC. Translation gives CASSQDLRGHGYTF. The full variable domain, completed using reference TRBV14 and TRBJ1-2, is EAGVTQFPSHSVIEKGQTVTLRCDPISGHDNLYWYRRVMGKEIKFLLHFVKESKQDESGMPNNRFLAERTGGTYSTLKVQPAELEDSGVYFCASSQDLRGHGYTFGSGTRLTVV.

The J gene is TRBJ2-5, the V gene TRBV3-1; no clear D. Germline V gene data show CDR1 as LGHDT and CDR2 as YNNKEL (reference sequence). The CDR3 is made up of 15 amino acids. With 0 bases removed from V and 7 bases from J, the gap between germline ends came to 15 bases. The CDR3 nucleotides read TGTGCCAGCAGCCAAGATACCGGGCCCTGGGGGACCCAGTACTTC. Protein product: CASSQDTGPWGTQYF.

The chain couples TRBV7-3 to TRBJ2-1; D possibly corresponds to TRBD1 (6 bases). The CDR3 is made up of 13 amino acids. Germline loops: CDR1 SGHTA, CDR2 FQGTGA. The ends were cut back, 6 bases at V and 8 bases at J, with 14 bases in the middle. The CDR3 sequence is CASRGHGGDEQFF. CDR3 coding DNA: TGTGCCAGCAGGGGACACGGTGGGGATGAGCAGTTCTTC.

V gene TRBV4-3 combines with J gene TRBJ2-7; D perhaps matches TRBD1 (5 bases). CDR3 length: 12 amino acids. V was cut by 7 bases and J by 3 bases, with 10 bases left in between. Per the germline V gene, CDR1 is LGHNA and CDR2 is YSLEER. This CDR3 reads CASIPRDYEQYF. CDR3 sequence (DNA): TGCGCCAGCATTCCCAGGGACTACGAGCAGTACTTC.

The rearrangement joins TRBV5-1 to TRBJ2-1, with D perhaps TRBD2 (6 bases). This CDR3 is 14 amino acids long. Trimming shortened V by 2 bases and J by 5 bases, and 11 bases separated the two germline ends. Germline values: CDR1 SGHRS, CDR2 YFSETQ. The CDR3, as DNA: TGCGCCAGCAGCTTATTAGCGGCAAACAATGAGCAGTTCTTC. Its translation is CASSLLAANNEQFF.